Below, 30 T cell receptor beta chains from the same sample are listed, as sequenced in a study of shared clonotypes between healthy human individuals (dated by TCRdb to the early 2020s). The library came from the immunoSEQ multiplex PCR assay. TCRdb provides this immuneACCESS table in a form limited to in-frame rearrangements. Some clones are lacking; in checked studies, under half of them reflect an unresolved V gene, and why the rest are absent is not known. Recorded for this sample are around 940,000 clones; approximately 76% of them occurred a single time. The ten largest clones capture about 1.5% of the sample. The specimen was memory CD4+ T cells sorted from blood. Sample cell subset or site, as interpreted from the label and publication: CD45RA-negative fraction. Receptors were obtained from a young man in good health.

This clone has more than one count but fewer than ten. The gene calls are TRBV5-1 and TRBJ2-5; no firm D call. V was shortened by 5 bases and J by 2 bases, with 10 bases between the two germline ends. The CDR3 runs 13 residues. In germline, CDR1 is SGHRS, CDR2 YFSETQ. The CDR3 is CASSGSDQETQYF. CDR3 nucleotides: TGCGCCAGCAGTGGCAGCGATCAAGAGACCCAGTACTTC.

A note on this clone: At one end, the junction sequence differs from germline, possibly due to a read error. Other DNA sequences in this sample translate to the same CDR3. This chain uses TRBV4-1 with TRBJ1-5; 7 bases agree with TRBD1. Per the germline V gene, CDR1 is MGHRA and CDR2 is YSYEKL. This CDR3 contains 14 residues. The CDR3 DNA reads as TGCGCTAGCAGCCTCGACAGGGAATATCAGCCCCAGCATTTT. Translating it yields CASSLDREYQPQHF.

The V and J genes are TRBV6-1 and TRBJ2-5; 8 bases map to TRBD1. This CDR3 has 15 residues. J lost 2 bases, V lost 7 bases, and 9 bases had no gene match. Per the germline V gene, CDR1 is MNHNS and CDR2 is SASEGT. The CDR3 DNA reads TGTGCCAGCATTGGCAGGGGGCGAGGGCAAGAGACCCAGTACTTC. Amino acid sequence: CASIGRGRGQETQYF.

This CDR3 reads CASSLTSGRRVWGETQYF. The CDR3, as DNA: TGTGCCAGCAGTTTGACTAGCGGGAGGAGGGTGTGGGGAGAGACCCAGTACTTC. This sequence joins TRBV27 and TRBJ2-5; 13 bases fit TRBD2. The CDR3 is 18 amino acids. Trimming cost V 3 bases and J 4 bases; bases outside gene matches: 11. Germline CDR1 MNHEY, CDR2 SMNVEV (reference sequence).

This clone was detected once. The chain combines TRBV10-3 with TRBJ2-1, with 7 bases lining up with TRBD1. This CDR3 has 14 residues. Losses at the gene ends were 6 bases for V and 5 bases for J; bases not matched to a gene: 7. Germline V gene data show CDR1 as ENHRY and CDR2 as SYGVKD. The CDR3 protein is CAISDRAPNNEQFF. The CDR3 DNA follows: TGTGCCATCAGCGACAGGGCTCCTAACAATGAGCAGTTCTTC.

V and J are TRBV9 and TRBJ1-6, with TRBD1 identical over 7 bases. J was trimmed by 7 bases and V by 2 bases; bases with no gene match: 6. CDR1 and CDR2 (germline): SGDLS, YYNGEE. This CDR3 region has 15 residues. The CDR3 DNA is TGTGCCAGCAGCGTTACAGGGGCCCCCAATTCACCCCTCCACTTT. Amino acids: CASSVTGAPNSPLHF. Together with reference TRBV9 and TRBJ1-6, the CDR3 gives the full variable domain: DSGVTQTPKHLITATGQRVTLRCSPRSGDLSVYWYQQSLDQGLQFLIQYYNGEERAKGNILERFSAQQFPDLHSELNLSSLELGDSALYFCASSVTGAPNSPLHFGNGTRLTVT.

This clone has only a few counts. The V and J genes are TRBV5-6 and TRBJ2-7; no definite D call. There are 11 residues in the CDR3. The V end lost 1 base, the J end lost 4 bases, and 3 bases lay between the germline ends. Germline V lookup: CDR1 SGHDT, CDR2 YYEEEE. The CDR3 nucleotides read TGTGCCAGCAGCTTGAGGTACGAGCAGTACTTC. Protein product: CASSLRYEQYF. Full variable domain (missing parts from reference TRBV5-6 and TRBJ2-7): DAGVTQSPTHLIKTRGQQVTLRCSPKSGHDTVSWYQQALGQGPQFIFQYYEEEERQRGNFPDRFSGHQFPNYSSELNVNALLLGDSALYLCASSLRYEQYFGPGTRLTVT.

J is TRBJ2-3 and V is TRBV5-1; 7 nucleotides align to TRBD1. The trim removed 2 bases at V and 3 bases at J, leaving 6 bases unmatched. The CDR3 is 15 amino acids. Germline assignment: CDR1 SGHRS and CDR2 YFSETQ. The CDR3 here is CASSFPDRATDTQYF. CDR3 DNA sequence: TGCGCCAGCAGCTTCCCTGACAGGGCGACAGATACGCAGTATTTT.

This clone was counted once. The chain carries TRBV6-6 and TRBJ2-7; D is perhaps TRBD2 (5 bases). The CDR3 contains 15 residues. Germline assignment: CDR1 MNHNY and CDR2 SVGAGI (reference sequence). Trimming removed 0 bases at V and 3 bases at J, with 12 bases between. CDR3 nucleotide sequence: TGTGCCAGCAGTTACTCCGGGGTAGGGAACTACGAGCAGTACTTC. It is translated as CASSYSGVGNYEQYF.

The chain recombines TRBV13 with TRBJ2-1, with TRBD2 identical over 7 bases. With V trimmed by 5 bases and J by 10 bases, 14 bases remained unmatched. The germline V gene encodes CDR1 PRHDT and CDR2 FYEKMQ (reference sequence). The CDR3 spans 15 residues. CDR3 region: CASSLLAVFRREQFF. The CDR3 DNA follows: TGTGCCAGCAGCCTCCTAGCGGTCTTTCGAAGGGAGCAGTTCTTC.

In this sample, this clone turned up many times. The rearrangement joins TRBV11-2 to TRBJ2-1; D remains ambiguous. CDR1 and CDR2 from the germline V gene are SGHAT and FQNNGV. This CDR3 is 15 amino acids long. Between the trimmed V and J ends, which lost 1 base and 7 bases, there was a span of 14 bases. This chain's CDR3 is CASSLGPQERNEQFF. The CDR3 DNA is TGTGCCAGCAGCTTAGGCCCCCAGGAGAGGAATGAGCAGTTCTTC.

The chain's CDR3 is CASSLGPAPWGYTF. The CDR3 DNA reads as TGTGCCAGCAGCTTAGGGCCCGCGCCTTGGGGCTACACCTTC. V usage is TRBV7-2 and J usage is TRBJ1-2; no definite D call. Per the germline V gene, CDR1 is SGHTA and CDR2 is FQGNSA. V lost 1 base and J lost 8, with 14 bases in between. The CDR3 covers 14 residues.

The chain couples TRBV6-5 to TRBJ2-5; 13 positions match TRBD2. From germline, CDR1 is MNHEY and CDR2 SVGAGI. The CDR3 contains 16 residues. With 0 bases clipped from V and 5 bases from J, the junction kept 3 bases outside the gene matches. This CDR3 reads CASSYSGTSGMETQYF. The CDR3, as DNA: TGTGCCAGCAGTTACTCAGGGACTAGCGGGATGGAGACCCAGTACTTC.

The chain joins TRBV5-1 to TRBJ1-3; maybe TRBD1 (5 bases). This CDR3 is built from 16 residues. V lost 3 bases and J 0 bases, leaving 13 bases between the germline ends. The germline V gene encodes CDR1 SGHRS and CDR2 YFSETQ. The CDR3 region has the DNA TGCGCCAGCAGCTCCGACAGCTCAGGCTCTGGAAACACCATATATTTT. Its protein is CASSSDSSGSGNTIYF. Supplemented by reference TRBV5-1 and TRBJ1-3, the full variable domain reads KAGVTQTPRYLIKTRGQQVTLSCSPISGHRSVSWYQQTPGQGLQFLFEYFSETQRNKGNFPGRFSGRQFSNSRSEMNVSTLELGDSALYLCASSSDSSGSGNTIYFGEGSWLTVV.

V and J are TRBV5-6 and TRBJ2-7; 7 bases map to TRBD1. J lost 2 bases, V lost 0 bases, and 2 bases had no gene match. CDR1 and CDR2 (germline): SGHDT, YYEEEE. This CDR3 is 14 amino acids long. CDR3 DNA sequence: TGTGCCAGCAGCTTGGTGCAGGGGGCCTACGAGCAGTACTTC. This translates into CASSLVQGAYEQYF.

This clone was counted between two and nine times. The chain employs TRBV28 and TRBJ2-3, with 9 bases fitting TRBD1. Germline CDR1 MDHEN, CDR2 SYDVKM. Losses at the gene ends were 6 bases for V and 3 bases for J; bases not matched to a gene: 7. This CDR3 spans 15 amino acids. The CDR3 is CASSSPGQGTDTQYF. The CDR3, as DNA: TGTGCCAGCAGCTCCCCGGGACAGGGAACAGATACGCAGTATTTT.

This rearrangement joins TRBV28 to TRBJ1-1; tentatively, D is TRBD1 (6 bases). The V gene's germline CDR1 is MDHEN and CDR2 SYDVKM. The CDR3 spans 16 residues. V was cut by 9 bases and J by 1 base, with 21 bases left in between. The CDR3 protein is CASSRGGLRGNTEAFF. The CDR3 DNA is TGTGCCAGTTCACGGGGAGGTCTCAGGGGGAACACTGAAGCTTTCTTT.

The chain recombines TRBV5-1 with TRBJ1-2; TRBD1 matches at 12 bases. The CDR3 consists of 15 residues. Germline values: CDR1 SGHRS, CDR2 YFSETQ. V was pared by 2 bases and J by 8 bases, with 7 bases of the junction left unmatched. CDR3 nucleotide sequence: TGCGCCAGCAGCTTTGGGACAGGGGGCAGGGAAGGCTACACCTTC. The encoded protein is CASSFGTGGREGYTF.

The chain has TRBV4-3 and TRBJ1-4; D possibly corresponds to TRBD1 (6 bases). Between the trimmed V and J ends, which lost 0 bases and 4 bases, there was a span of 21 bases. The germline V gene has CDR1 LGHNA and CDR2 YSLEER. This CDR3 has 19 amino acids. CDR3 nucleotides: TGCGCCAGCAGCCAAGAGGTTGTGGGGGGGCTCGGAAGTAATGAAAAACTGTTTTTT. It specifies CASSQEVVGGLGSNEKLFF.

The V call is TRBV5-1, the J call TRBJ2-7; maybe TRBD1 (6 bases). Germline V gene data show CDR1 as SGHRS and CDR2 as YFSETQ. CDR3 length: 15 residues. The V gene lost 4 bases and the J gene lost 3 bases, with 17 bases spanning the gap. The DNA of the CDR3 is TGCGCCAGCAGCCTCACGGACAGAAGCGGCTACGAGCAGTACTTC. Its translation: CASSLTDRSGYEQYF.

The rearrangement joins TRBV19 to TRBJ1-1; TRBD1 agrees at 7 bases. The germline gives CDR1 LNHDA, CDR2 SQIVND (reference sequence). The length of the CDR3 is 16 residues. Trimming cost V 3 bases and J 2 bases; bases outside gene matches: 9. The CDR3 bases are TGTGCCAGTAGTATCTCCTACAGGGGTTATAACACTGAAGCTTTCTTT. Encoded protein: CASSISYRGYNTEAFF.

This chain joins TRBV5-1 and TRBJ2-3; D remains unclear. Trimming stripped 4 bases from V and 3 bases from J, with 6 bases between. This CDR3 contains 12 residues. The V gene's germline CDR1 is SGHRS and CDR2 YFSETQ. In DNA form, the CDR3 reads TGCGCCAGCAGCCCAGAGACAGATACGCAGTATTTT. Protein: CASSPETDTQYF.

This clone showed up just once. This chain uses TRBV10-2 with TRBJ1-5, with D tentatively TRBD1 (5 bases). Germline V lookup: CDR1 WSHSY, CDR2 SAAADI. The V end was cut by 0 bases, the J end by 7 bases, with 10 bases between. This CDR3 contains 14 residues. This CDR3 is CASSESKGNQPQHF. The CDR3 nucleotides read TGCGCCAGCAGTGAGTCGAAGGGGAACCAGCCCCAGCATTTT.

The J gene is TRBJ2-7, the V gene TRBV7-9; weak D call: TRBD2 (5 bases). Deletions cut 6 bases from V and 2 bases from J, with 14 bases between. The CDR3 consists of 14 residues. The germline V gene encodes CDR1 SEHNR and CDR2 FQNEAQ (reference sequence). The CDR3, as DNA: TGTGCCAGCAGTCAAGAGGGAGCTGCCTACGAGCAGTACTTC. Translation: CASSQEGAAYEQYF.

The V gene is TRBV30, the J gene TRBJ2-1; D tentatively fits TRBD1 or TRBD2 (5 bases each). This CDR3 region has 17 residues. V was pared by 5 bases and J by 7 bases, with 27 bases between. CDR1 is GTSNPN, CDR2 SVGIG, per germline (reference sequence). CDR3 protein: CAWHSPFRSAEGNEQFF. CDR3 nucleotide sequence: TGTGCCTGGCACAGTCCCTTCAGGAGCGCCGAGGGGAATGAGCAGTTCTTC.

The V and J genes are TRBV27 and TRBJ1-1; TRBD1 matches 10 bases. CDR3 length: 15 residues. Germline CDR1 reads MNHEY; CDR2 reads SMNVEV (reference sequence). With 7 bases clipped from V and 5 bases from J, the junction kept 10 bases outside the gene matches. The CDR3 DNA reads as TGTGCCAGCACCCGACAGGGGGCTAGGTATACTGAAGCTTTCTTT. Protein sequence: CASTRQGARYTEAFF.

The chain's CDR3 is CAISESSRTYEQYF. CDR3 coding DNA: TGTGCCATCAGTGAGTCGTCAAGAACCTACGAGCAGTACTTC. This chain uses TRBV10-3 with TRBJ2-7; D remains ambiguous. In germline, CDR1 is ENHRY, CDR2 SYGVKD. CDR3 length: 14 residues. V lost 0 bases and J 2 bases, leaving 8 bases between the germline ends.

The V gene is TRBV5-4, the J gene TRBJ2-1; 8 bases are a match to TRBD2. The ends lost 3 bases at V and 8 bases at J; junction bases unmatched: 4. Germline V gene data show CDR1 as SGHNT and CDR2 as YYREEE (reference sequence). CDR3 size: 13 residues. CDR3 protein: CASSWTSRDEQFF. CDR3 coding DNA: TGTGCCAGCAGCTGGACTAGCCGAGATGAGCAGTTCTTC.

The rearrangement uses TRBV9 and TRBJ2-3; D possibly corresponds to TRBD2 (5 bases). V lost 7 bases and J 3 bases, leaving 21 bases between the germline ends. The CDR3 sequence is 16 residues long. Germline values: CDR1 SGDLS, CDR2 YYNGEE. CDR3 loop: CASSGSAGKGTDTQYF. CDR3 sequence (DNA): TGTGCCAGCTCCGGATCGGCGGGCAAGGGAACAGATACGCAGTATTTT.

This clone appeared a few times. The CDR3 is CASRRDPGTDYSNYGYTF. CDR3 coding DNA: TGTGCCAGCAGGAGGGATCCCGGGACGGACTACTCTAACTATGGCTACACCTTC. The V and J genes are TRBV28 and TRBJ1-2, with D tentatively TRBD1 (5 bases). CDR3 length equals 18 residues. The germline gives CDR1 MDHEN, CDR2 SYDVKM. V dropped 6 bases and J dropped 0 bases, with 23 bases sitting between them.